What follows is one TCR beta chain and its context. As yet, its antigen is unknown. The data stem from a study of T cell clonotyping in hematopoietic cell transplantation. Regarding the study as a whole: Cells were unsorted, so CD4 and CD8 contributions were not separated. Recipient TCR diversity dropped after transplant; expanded clonotypes rose from day 30 to 180. At the given depth, recipient repertoires were over 97% de novo clonotypes. Higher Inverse Simpson Index values in graft donor and pretransplant recipient predicted broader posttransplant TCR diversity.

Only in-frame clones appear in the TCRdb table, and some are missing; sequencing was by immunoSEQ multiplex PCR. The profile shows about 1,600 clones, about four fifths of them singletons. The germline CDR1 and CDR2 sequences are MDHEN and SYDVKM. The V gene lost 10 bases and the J gene lost 6 bases, with 15 bases spanning the gap. CDR3 length: 12 amino acids. The chain is built from TRBV28 and TRBJ1-1; a possible D gene is TRBD1 (5 bases). The source material was PBMCs, sampled 30 days after allogeneic stem cell transplant. This TCR came from a male patient aged 60-70 years who had an allogeneic stem cell transplant, so the T cells may come from the graft donor. Some clones in this sample may be carry-over from other donors' samples. For the CDR3, the DNA is TGTGCCATCGGGGGGGTGGTGTCTGAAGCTTTCTTT. Translation: CAIGGVVSEAFF.